A single sample is the source of the 18 T cell receptor beta chains below, sequenced in a study of neoadjuvant anti-PD-1 for oral cavity cancer. The method was immunoSEQ multiplex PCR; TCRdb's version includes in-frame clones alone and lacks a portion of them. The profile covers roughly 14,000 clones, with around two thirds appearing a single time and approximately 2% taken by the ten largest. Sequencing used PBMCs, obtained before nivolumab (anti-PD-1) treatment. Every receptor here comes from a person aged 35 to 85 with oral cavity squamous cell carcinoma.

The rearrangement links TRBV13 to TRBJ2-1; 8 bases are shared with TRBD2. Germline assignment: CDR1 PRHDT and CDR2 FYEKMQ (reference sequence). CDR3 length: 14 amino acids. V was pared by 7 bases and J by 9 bases, with 11 bases of the junction left unmatched. CDR3 bases: TGTGCCAGCACCTTGGAGCGGGGGAGGGGTGAGCAGTTCTTC. Its translation: CASTLERGRGEQFF.

The V gene is TRBV5-8, the J gene TRBJ1-2; TRBD1 might be the D (6 bases). The germline gives CDR1 SGHTS, CDR2 YDEGEE. There are 13 residues in the CDR3. The V end was cut by 4 bases, the J end by 8 bases, with 15 bases between. The CDR3 protein is CASSTWGAFGYTF. Here the CDR3 DNA reads TGTGCCAGCAGCACGTGGGGGGCGTTCGGCTACACCTTC.

This clone appeared a few times. The chain recombines TRBV6-1 with TRBJ1-5; unclear D gene. Trimming took 1 base from V and 3 from J, leaving 13 bases between them. The germline V gene has CDR1 MNHNS and CDR2 SASEGT. This CDR3 contains 16 residues. The CDR3 sequence: CASSEVGWQDNQPQHF. CDR3 in DNA: TGTGCCAGCAGTGAAGTTGGGTGGCAGGACAATCAGCCCCAGCATTTT.

The sample holds a few counts of this clone. This chain uses TRBV7-9 with TRBJ2-3; no firm D call. Trimming removed 4 bases at V and 1 base at J, with 6 bases between. The CDR3 sequence is 13 residues long. Germline V gives CDR1 SEHNR, CDR2 FQNEAQ (reference sequence). This chain's CDR3 is CASSSRGTDTQYF. For the CDR3, the DNA is TGTGCCAGCAGCTCTCGGGGCACAGATACGCAGTATTTT. Full variable domain (missing parts from reference TRBV7-9 and TRBJ2-3): DTGVSQNPRHKITKRGQNVTFRCDPISEHNRLYWYRQTLGQGPEFLTYFQNEAQLEKSRLLSDRFSAERPKGSFSTLEIQRTEQGDSAMYLCASSSRGTDTQYFGPGTRLTVL.

This clone came up a few times. The V and J genes are TRBV27 and TRBJ2-7, with a weak D call TRBD2 (6 bases). Deletions cut 4 bases from V and 0 bases from J, with 7 bases between. The CDR3 extends over 13 amino acids. The germline V gene has CDR1 MNHEY and CDR2 SMNVEV (reference sequence). CDR3 bases: TGTGCCAGCAGTTCCGGGGGCTCCTACGAGCAGTACTTC. It codes for CASSSGGSYEQYF.

This chain links TRBV11-2 with TRBJ1-1; D might be TRBD1 (5 bases). V shed 4 bases and J shed 4 bases, with 16 bases lying between them. The CDR3 sequence is 15 residues long. Germline loops: CDR1 SGHAT, CDR2 FQNNGV. CDR3 sequence (DNA): TGTGCCAGCAGCTCACCGGGACGAGAGGGCACTGAAGCTTTCTTT. Protein: CASSSPGREGTEAFF.

This chain uses TRBV6-5 with TRBJ2-2; D remains unclear. This CDR3 is 15 amino acids long. Per germline, CDR1 MNHEY and CDR2 SVGAGI. Deletions cut 0 bases from V and 5 bases from J, with 10 bases between. The DNA for the CDR3 is TGTGCCAGCAGTTACTCGGATAGTATGACCGGGGAGCTGTTTTTT. This gives the protein CASSYSDSMTGELFF.

The chain joins TRBV5-1 to TRBJ2-1; TRBD1 aligns across 12 bases. The CDR3 is 15 residues long. With V trimmed by 0 bases and J by 15 bases, 10 bases remained unmatched. Germline V CDR1 and CDR2: SGHRS, YFSETQ. CDR3: CASSLAGQGASNPFF. DNA for the CDR3: TGCGCCAGCAGCTTGGCGGGACAGGGGGCAAGTAATCCGTTCTTC.

J is TRBJ2-3 and V is TRBV19, with a weak D call TRBD1 (6 bases). Germline V gene sequence: CDR1 LNHDA, CDR2 SQIVND (reference sequence). V was trimmed by 7 bases and J by 7 bases, leaving 15 bases between them. There are 13 residues in the CDR3. This chain's CDR3 is CASTPGAANTQYF. In nucleotides, the CDR3 is TGTGCCAGTACCCCAGGGGCGGCGAATACGCAGTATTTT.

The chain combines TRBV5-6 with TRBJ2-7; perhaps TRBD2 as D (6 bases). Trimming pared 0 bases from V and 2 bases from J, leaving 9 bases between. The CDR3 consists of 14 residues. The germline CDR1 and CDR2 sequences are SGHDT and YYEEEE. CDR3 coding DNA: TGTGCCAGCAGCTTGGGGAGGGGTCCCTACGAGCAGTACTTC. Protein sequence: CASSLGRGPYEQYF.

The chain combines TRBV11-2 with TRBJ2-4, with D tentatively TRBD2 (6 bases). Trimming stripped 5 bases from V and 6 bases from J, with 17 bases between. The CDR3 is made up of 15 amino acids. The germline V gene has CDR1 SGHAT and CDR2 FQNNGV. CDR3 sequence: CASSPSRRRGNIQYF. The CDR3 bases are TGTGCCAGCAGCCCTAGCCGGCGGAGGGGAAACATTCAGTACTTC. The full variable domain, in which reference TRBV11-2 and TRBJ2-4 provide the parts outside the CDR3, is EAGVAQSPRYKIIEKRQSVAFWCNPISGHATLYWYQQILGQGPKLLIQFQNNGVVDDSQLPKDRFSAERLKGVDSTLKIQPAKLEDSAVYLCASSPSRRRGNIQYFGAGTRLSVL.

The rearrangement joins TRBV27 to TRBJ2-5; 11 bases are shared with TRBD2. The junction had 0 bases not matched to a gene; V was cut back by 4 bases and J by 5 bases. Germline V gives CDR1 MNHEY, CDR2 SMNVEV (reference sequence). The CDR3 runs to 13 residues. CDR3 coding DNA: TGTGCCAGCAGTTCTAGCGGGGGGGAGACCCAGTACTTC. The encoded protein is CASSSSGGETQYF.

The rearrangement uses TRBV18 and TRBJ2-3, with D uncertain. From germline, CDR1 is KGHSH and CDR2 LQKENI. This CDR3 is built from 13 residues. The V and J ends lost 4 bases and 0 bases respectively, with 5 bases between them. DNA for the CDR3: TGTGCCAGCTCACGAGACAGCACAGATACGCAGTATTTT. It specifies CASSRDSTDTQYF.

The genes are TRBV6-5 and TRBJ2-1; 8 bases agree with TRBD2. The CDR3 sequence is 15 residues long. The germline CDR1 and CDR2 sequences are MNHEY and SVGAGI. The J segment lost 0 bases and the V segment lost 6 bases, leaving 4 bases of the junction unmatched. Written as DNA, the CDR3 is TGTGCCAGCAGAAGTACTAGCGGCTCCTACAATGAGCAGTTCTTC. Its protein is CASRSTSGSYNEQFF.

The chain joins TRBV2 to TRBJ2-2; D possibly corresponds to TRBD2 (7 bases). The V and J ends lost 10 bases and 3 bases respectively, with 24 bases between them. Germline V gene data show CDR1 as SNHLY and CDR2 as FYNNEI. This CDR3 spans 17 amino acids. CDR3 loop: CANKTPLGGADTGELFF. CDR3 nucleotides: TGTGCCAACAAAACCCCCTTGGGGGGGGCGGACACCGGGGAGCTGTTTTTT.

The chain links TRBV6-1 to TRBJ2-7; 8 bases agree with TRBD2. Germline V lookup: CDR1 MNHNS, CDR2 SASEGT. V shed 7 bases and J 2 bases; nucleotides not matched to a gene: 7. The length of the CDR3 is 14 residues. CDR3 sequence (DNA): TGTGCCAGCACCCCCGGGGGGGCAGCCTACGAGCAGTACTTC. This codes for CASTPGGAAYEQYF.

This chain connects TRBV6-1 to TRBJ2-7, with D unresolved. The CDR3 loop spans 12 amino acids. Trimming shortened V by 0 bases and J by 9 bases, and 9 bases separated the two germline ends. The germline gives CDR1 MNHNS, CDR2 SASEGT. CDR3: CASSEAGWTQYF. Here the CDR3 DNA reads TGTGCCAGCAGTGAAGCAGGATGGACGCAGTACTTC.

The V gene is TRBV7-9, the J gene TRBJ1-1; D uncertain. CDR1 is SEHNR and CDR2 is FQNEAQ in the germline V gene (reference sequence). The CDR3 has 16 amino acids. Trimming took off 5 bases at V and 0 bases at J, with 16 bases between the two ends. The CDR3 loop reads CASSGGVGILNTEAFF. Here the CDR3 DNA reads TGTGCCAGCAGCGGAGGTGTGGGGATCCTGAACACTGAAGCTTTCTTT.